One sample yielded the 17 T cell receptor beta chains listed below, sequenced in a study of response to subunit inactivated influenza vaccine. Each CDR3 protein is one row after TCRdb ran MiXCR on the RT-PCR reads. Of hundreds of thousands of distinct CDR3 sequences in the sample, 16% are singletons; the top ten hold 3%. The specimen was CD4+ T cells sorted from PBMCs, collected 23 months after vaccination. These receptors came from a man aged 50 to 75 who received an inactivated influenza vaccine.

The V and J genes are TRBV7-8 and TRBJ1-6; 7 bases are shared with TRBD1. There are 14 residues in the CDR3. Unmatched junction bases numbered 3, after V lost 1 base and J lost 9 bases. Germline V lookup: CDR1 SGHVS, CDR2 FQNEAQ. The CDR3 spells CASSLEGDSSPLHF. The CDR3 nucleotides are TGTGCCAGCAGCTTAGAGGGGGACAGTTCACCCCTCCACTTT.

This clonotype occurred a few times. The chain is built from TRBV6-6 and TRBJ1-1; TRBD1 agrees at 7 bases. This CDR3 is 12 amino acids long. Trimming cost V 5 bases and J 5 bases; bases outside gene matches: 2. Germline V gene data show CDR1 as MNHNY and CDR2 as SVGAGI (reference sequence). This CDR3 is CASSKQGTEAFF. The CDR3 nucleotides read TGTGCCAGCAGTAAACAGGGGACTGAAGCTTTCTTT.

The chain joins TRBV3-1 to TRBJ2-5; tentative D call: TRBD2 (6 bases). There are 13 residues in the CDR3. The V and J ends lost 4 bases and 3 bases respectively, with 9 bases between them. CDR1 is LGHDT and CDR2 is YNNKEL in the germline V gene (reference sequence). Here the CDR3 reads CASSPGLKETQYF. CDR3 sequence (DNA): TGTGCCAGCAGCCCGGGACTCAAAGAGACCCAGTACTTC.

This clonotype appeared a few times. The chain is built from TRBV5-1 and TRBJ1-1; 7 bases fit TRBD1. Germline CDR1 is SGHRS and CDR2 is YFSETQ. Trimming cost V 0 bases and J 4 bases; bases outside gene matches: 6. This CDR3 has 15 amino acids. DNA for the CDR3: TGCGCCAGCAGCTTGGGACAGGGTTTTGGCACTGAAGCTTTCTTT. Residues: CASSLGQGFGTEAFF.

In DNA, the CDR3 is TGCAGTGCTGCGGGGGGCGAGTACGAGCAGTACTTC. The encoded protein is CSAAGGEYEQYF. The chain couples TRBV20-1 to TRBJ2-7; 8 nucleotides line up with TRBD2. J lost 4 bases, V lost 5 bases, and 4 bases had no gene match. The length of the CDR3 is 12 residues. Germline V gene lookup returns CDR1 DFQATT and CDR2 SNEGSKA (reference sequence).

The chain carries TRBV6-1 and TRBJ2-3, with 11 bases aligning to TRBD1. The trim removed 10 bases at V and 4 bases at J, leaving 10 bases unmatched. Per germline, CDR1 MNHNS and CDR2 SASEGT. This CDR3 has 15 amino acids. This CDR3 reads CAIRTGGGGPDTQYF. The CDR3 DNA follows: TGTGCCATACGGACAGGGGGCGGTGGACCAGATACGCAGTATTTT.

V is TRBV5-6 and J is TRBJ2-1, with D unclear. Germline CDR1 is SGHDT and CDR2 is YYEEEE. The CDR3 extends over 12 amino acids. V dropped 0 bases and J dropped 15 bases, with 13 bases sitting between them. The CDR3 is CASSLVSYVWFF. The CDR3 region has the DNA TGTGCCAGCAGCTTGGTTTCGTATGTCTGGTTCTTC.

The chain recombines TRBV28 with TRBJ2-4; TRBD1 or TRBD2 may be the D gene (5 bases each). This CDR3 has 14 amino acids. Deletions cut 2 bases from V and 6 bases from J, with 11 bases between. CDR1 and CDR2 from the germline V gene are MDHEN and SYDVKM. The CDR3: CASSLAGALNIQYF. The CDR3 DNA is TGTGCCAGCAGTTTAGCCGGGGCCTTAAACATTCAGTACTTC.

This clonotype was seen many times. The chain has TRBV20-1 and TRBJ2-3, with 9 bases aligning to TRBD1. The J segment lost 10 bases and the V segment lost 4 bases, leaving 12 bases of the junction unmatched. Germline values: CDR1 DFQATT, CDR2 SNEGSKA (reference sequence). CDR3 length: 14 amino acids. The CDR3 nucleotides are TGCAGTGCTACTACAGGGGGCCGTTCAAACGCGCAGTATTTT. Amino acids: CSATTGGRSNAQYF.

This clonotype was recorded many times. The chain uses TRBV12-3 or TRBV12-4 and TRBJ1-5, with 8 bases matching TRBD1. The CDR3 is 15 amino acids. The trim removed 6 bases at V and 6 bases at J, leaving 10 bases unmatched. Here the CDR3 reads CASSLGQGATQPQHF. Written as DNA, the CDR3 is TGTGCCAGCAGCCTCGGACAGGGAGCAACTCAGCCCCAGCATTTT.

In this sample, this clonotype turned up many times. The chain recombines TRBV14 with TRBJ1-1; weak D call: TRBD1 (6 bases). This CDR3 region has 16 residues. Per germline, CDR1 SGHDN and CDR2 FVKESK. The V and J ends lost 3 bases and 1 base respectively, with 15 bases between them. CDR3 DNA: TGTGCCAGCAGCCAGCTCAACAGGGTCCAGAACACTGAAGCTTTCTTT. This encodes CASSQLNRVQNTEAFF.

This clonotype was seen repeatedly, ten times or more. This chain connects TRBV24-1 to TRBJ2-1; tentative D call: TRBD1 (5 bases). The length of the CDR3 is 14 residues. Trimming took off 4 bases at V and 10 bases at J, with 16 bases between the two ends. The germline gives CDR1 KGHDR, CDR2 SFDVKD. The CDR3 sequence is CATSEKGSRREQFF. The CDR3 DNA reads TGTGCCACCAGTGAGAAGGGGTCTCGCAGGGAGCAGTTCTTC.

This clonotype has more than one count but fewer than ten. The chain joins TRBV5-6 to TRBJ1-3, with D uncertain. CDR1 is SGHDT and CDR2 is YYEEEE in the germline V gene. Trimming took 2 bases from V and 0 from J, leaving 12 bases between them. The CDR3 is 16 residues long. The CDR3 spells CASSFYAVSSGNTIYF. CDR3 bases: TGTGCCAGCAGCTTTTATGCCGTGAGCTCTGGAAACACCATATATTTT.

This clonotype was recorded a few times. The chain links TRBV5-1 to TRBJ2-3; D gene uncertain. The CDR3 sequence is 12 residues long. CDR1 SGHRS and CDR2 YFSETQ come from the germline V gene. Trimming shortened V by 4 bases and J by 5 bases, and 8 bases separated the two germline ends. The CDR3: CASSMAGDTQYF. As DNA, the CDR3 is TGCGCCAGCAGCATGGCAGGAGATACGCAGTATTTT.

This sequence joins TRBV19 and TRBJ2-2, with D perhaps given as TRBD1 or TRBD2 (5 bases each). Per germline, CDR1 LNHDA and CDR2 SQIVND (reference sequence). This CDR3 is built from 14 residues. Trimming removed 2 bases from V and 6 bases from J, with 10 bases in between. Here the CDR3 DNA reads TGTGCCAGTAGTATATTCGGGGCGCCCGGGGAGCTGTTTTTT. Its protein product is CASSIFGAPGELFF.

This clonotype was seen a few times. The V call is TRBV20-1, the J call TRBJ2-1; 7 nucleotides agree with TRBD1. Looked up from germline, CDR1 is DFQATT and CDR2 is SNEGSKA (reference sequence). Trimming took 6 bases from V and 4 from J; bases not matched to a gene: 6. CDR3 length: 13 residues. This CDR3 reads CSAQKGAYNEQFF. The DNA of the CDR3 is TGCAGTGCCCAAAAGGGGGCTTACAATGAGCAGTTCTTC.

There are many counts of this clonotype. This chain connects TRBV20-1 to TRBJ2-1; TRBD2 matches at 10 bases. Trimming removed 5 bases from V and 7 bases from J; junction bases left unmatched: 8. The V gene's germline CDR1 is DFQATT and CDR2 SNEGSKA (reference sequence). This CDR3 has 14 amino acids. Here the CDR3 DNA reads TGCAGTGCTGAAAGCGGGGGGGCTTTAAATGAGCAGTTCTTC. Translated: CSAESGGALNEQFF.